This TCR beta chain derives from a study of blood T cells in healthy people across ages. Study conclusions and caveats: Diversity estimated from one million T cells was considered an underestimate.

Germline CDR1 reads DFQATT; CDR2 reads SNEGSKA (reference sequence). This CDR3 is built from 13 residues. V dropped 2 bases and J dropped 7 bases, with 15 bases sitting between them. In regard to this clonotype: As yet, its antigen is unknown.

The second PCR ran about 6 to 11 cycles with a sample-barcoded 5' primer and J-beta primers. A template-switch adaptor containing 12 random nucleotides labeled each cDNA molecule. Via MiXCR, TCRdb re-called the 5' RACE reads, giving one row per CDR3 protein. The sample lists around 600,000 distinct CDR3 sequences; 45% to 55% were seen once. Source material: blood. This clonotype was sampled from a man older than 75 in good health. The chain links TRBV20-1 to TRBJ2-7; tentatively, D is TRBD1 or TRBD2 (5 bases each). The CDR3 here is CSARPDGTGEQYF. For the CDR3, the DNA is TGCAGTGCTAGACCCGATGGGACGGGGGAGCAGTACTTC.